The present entry profiles one TCR beta chain with its context. Together with a sample-barcoded 5' primer, a J-beta primer mix was included in a second PCR lasting about 7 to 11 cycles. One entry per CDR3 protein, called by TCRdb with MiXCR from the 5' RACE reads. The table records about 1.1 million distinct CDR3 sequences, more than 30% of them present only once. The data stem from a study of blood T cells in healthy people across ages. The germline CDR1 and CDR2 sequences are SGDLS and YYNGEE. V lost 2 bases and J lost 2; bases outside the gene matches: 13. The CDR3 extends over 17 amino acids. The sample taken for sequencing was blood. This TCR was recovered from a man younger than 35 in good health. The genes are TRBV9 and TRBJ2-7; 7 nucleotides align to TRBD1. The CDR3 protein is CASSVSRGQKTAYEQYF. The CDR3 bases are TGTGCCAGCAGCGTCAGCCGGGGACAGAAGACAGCCTACGAGCAGTACTTC.